The present TCR beta chain was sequenced within a study of blood T cell repertoires in COVID-19. Authors' processing steps: Scientists estimated how many nucleated cells there were by amplifying reference gene primers. Only in-frame clones appear in the TCRdb table, and some are missing; sequencing was by immunoSEQ multiplex PCR. D and trimming were read from the DNA, whereas the V and J calls and clone size are those reported in that table. The profile shows approximately 200,000 clones, 85% of them singletons. The germline V gene encodes CDR1 MNHEY and CDR2 SVGAGI. The length of the CDR3 is 15 residues. V was clipped by 7 bases and J by 2 bases, with 15 bases between them. Adults between roughly 18 and 89 years of age took part from more than 20 US areas. What the recovered Cohort 3 donors had was two negative PCRs, clearance, or symptom resolution.

Sample: PBMCs or T cells enriched from blood (not recorded which). This sequence originates from a man aged 40-50 years who had recovered from COVID-19. This rearrangement joins TRBV6-5 to TRBJ2-1; a possible D gene is TRBD2 (5 bases). The CDR3 is CASILDTYTYNEQFF. For the CDR3, the DNA is TGTGCCAGCATACTAGACACCTACACCTACAATGAGCAGTTCTTC.